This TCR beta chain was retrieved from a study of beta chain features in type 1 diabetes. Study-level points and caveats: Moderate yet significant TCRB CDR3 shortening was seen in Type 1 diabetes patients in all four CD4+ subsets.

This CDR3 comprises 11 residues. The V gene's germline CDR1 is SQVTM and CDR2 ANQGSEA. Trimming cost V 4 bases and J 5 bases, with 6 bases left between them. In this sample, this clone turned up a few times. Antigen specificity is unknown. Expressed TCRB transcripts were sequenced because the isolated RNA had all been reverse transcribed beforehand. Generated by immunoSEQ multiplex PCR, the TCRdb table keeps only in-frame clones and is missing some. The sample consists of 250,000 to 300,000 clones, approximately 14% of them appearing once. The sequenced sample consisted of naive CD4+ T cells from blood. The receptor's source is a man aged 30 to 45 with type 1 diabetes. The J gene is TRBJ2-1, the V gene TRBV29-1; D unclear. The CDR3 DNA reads TGCAGCGTTGGGCAGGACAATGAGCAGTTCTTC. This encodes CSVGQDNEQFF.